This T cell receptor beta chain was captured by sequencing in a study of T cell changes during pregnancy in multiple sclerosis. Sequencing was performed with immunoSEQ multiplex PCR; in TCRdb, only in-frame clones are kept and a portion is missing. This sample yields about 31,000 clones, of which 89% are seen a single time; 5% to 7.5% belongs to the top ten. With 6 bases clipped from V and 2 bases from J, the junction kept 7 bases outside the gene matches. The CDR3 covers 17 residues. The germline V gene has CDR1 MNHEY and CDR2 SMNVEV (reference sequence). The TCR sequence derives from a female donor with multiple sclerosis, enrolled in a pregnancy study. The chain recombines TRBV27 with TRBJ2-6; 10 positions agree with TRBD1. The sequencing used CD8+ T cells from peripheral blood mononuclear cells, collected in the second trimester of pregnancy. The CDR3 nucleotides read TGTGCCAGCAGCCCCGGGACAGGGGAGGCTGGGGCCAACGTCCTGACTTTC. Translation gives CASSPGTGEAGANVLTF.